The following is a TCR beta chain sequence with its context. Its antigen is as yet unknown. This specimen comes from a study of fetal regulatory T cell absence and autoimmunity. About the research overall: Exocrine pancreas autoimmunity occurred in IPEX patients lacking clinical diabetes.

The CDR3 loop spans 14 amino acids. Germline lookup yields CDR1 MNHNY and CDR2 SVGAGI (reference sequence). V lost 2 bases to trimming and J lost 4 bases; unmatched junction nucleotides: 4. The assay was run at survey level. Here immunoSEQ multiplex PCR was the method, and the copy in TCRdb shows in-frame clones only, minus some. Found here are just over 45,000 clones, about 79% of them singletons; the top ten hold 0.4% to 0.45%. Findings of the study overall: Antigen-driven pancreatic autoimmunity before birth in IPEX was inferred from oligoclonal enrichment.

The TCR comes from a newborn boy with IPEX syndrome. V is TRBV6-6 and J is TRBJ1-2; 7 bases line up with TRBD1. The sample consisted of cord blood. CDR3 in DNA: TGTGCCAGCAGTTACGACAGGGAGGGCTATGGCTACACCTTC. This translates into CASSYDREGYGYTF.